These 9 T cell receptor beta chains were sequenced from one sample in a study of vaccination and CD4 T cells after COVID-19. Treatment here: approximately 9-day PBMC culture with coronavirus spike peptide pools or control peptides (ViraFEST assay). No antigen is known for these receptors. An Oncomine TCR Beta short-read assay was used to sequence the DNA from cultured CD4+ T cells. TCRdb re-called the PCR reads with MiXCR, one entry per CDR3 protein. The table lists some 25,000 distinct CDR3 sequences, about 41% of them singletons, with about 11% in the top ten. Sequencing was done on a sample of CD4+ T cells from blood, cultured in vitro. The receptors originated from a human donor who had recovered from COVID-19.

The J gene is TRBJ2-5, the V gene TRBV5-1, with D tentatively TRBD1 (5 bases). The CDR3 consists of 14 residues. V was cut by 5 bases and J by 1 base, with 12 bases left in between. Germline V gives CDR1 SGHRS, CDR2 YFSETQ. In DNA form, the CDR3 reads TGCGCCAGCAGTTTAGACAGCTTCCAAGAGACCCAGTACTTC. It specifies CASSLDSFQETQYF.

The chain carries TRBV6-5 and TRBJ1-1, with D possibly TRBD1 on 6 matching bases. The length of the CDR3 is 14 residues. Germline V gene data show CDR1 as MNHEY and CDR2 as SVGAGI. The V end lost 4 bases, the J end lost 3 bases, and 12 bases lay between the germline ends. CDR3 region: CASSLYRDDTEAFF. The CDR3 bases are TGTGCCAGCAGTTTATACAGGGACGACACTGAAGCTTTCTTT.

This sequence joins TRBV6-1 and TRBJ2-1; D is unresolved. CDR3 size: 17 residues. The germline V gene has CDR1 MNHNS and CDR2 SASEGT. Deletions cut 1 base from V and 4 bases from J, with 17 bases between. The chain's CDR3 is CASSEVSGPPRYNEQFF. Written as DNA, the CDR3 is TGTGCCAGCAGTGAAGTATCTGGACCACCCCGGTACAATGAGCAGTTCTTC.

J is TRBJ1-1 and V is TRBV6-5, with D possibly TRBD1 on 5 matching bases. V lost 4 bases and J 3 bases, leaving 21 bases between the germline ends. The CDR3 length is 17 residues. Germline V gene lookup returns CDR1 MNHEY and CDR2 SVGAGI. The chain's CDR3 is CASSSKAGLIGYTEAFF. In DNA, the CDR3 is TGTGCCAGCAGTTCTAAGGCAGGGTTAATTGGATACACTGAAGCTTTCTTT.

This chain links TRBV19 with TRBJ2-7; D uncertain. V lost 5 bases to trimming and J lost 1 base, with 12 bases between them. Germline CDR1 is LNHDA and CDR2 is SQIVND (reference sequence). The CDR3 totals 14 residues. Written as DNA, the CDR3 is TGTGCCAGTAGTCAATTAGGCCTTTCCTACGAGCAGTACTTC. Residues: CASSQLGLSYEQYF.

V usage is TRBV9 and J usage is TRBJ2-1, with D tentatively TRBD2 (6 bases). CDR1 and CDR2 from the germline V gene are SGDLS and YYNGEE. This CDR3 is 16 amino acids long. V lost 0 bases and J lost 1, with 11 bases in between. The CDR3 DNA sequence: TGTGCCAGCAGCGTAGGGACTACCCTATCCTACAATGAGCAGTTCTTC. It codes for CASSVGTTLSYNEQFF. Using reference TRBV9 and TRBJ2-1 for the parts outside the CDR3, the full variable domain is DSGVTQTPKHLITATGQRVTLRCSPRSGDLSVYWYQQSLDQGLQFLIQYYNGEERAKGNILERFSAQQFPDLHSELNLSSLELGDSALYFCASSVGTTLSYNEQFFGPGTRLTVL.

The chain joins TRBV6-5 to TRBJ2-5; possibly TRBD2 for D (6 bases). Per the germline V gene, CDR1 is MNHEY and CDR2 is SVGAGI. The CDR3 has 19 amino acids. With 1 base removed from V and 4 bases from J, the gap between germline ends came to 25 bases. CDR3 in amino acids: CASSYFALSSGGSLETQYF. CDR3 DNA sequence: TGTGCCAGCAGTTACTTCGCCTTGAGTAGCGGAGGGAGCTTAGAGACCCAGTACTTC.

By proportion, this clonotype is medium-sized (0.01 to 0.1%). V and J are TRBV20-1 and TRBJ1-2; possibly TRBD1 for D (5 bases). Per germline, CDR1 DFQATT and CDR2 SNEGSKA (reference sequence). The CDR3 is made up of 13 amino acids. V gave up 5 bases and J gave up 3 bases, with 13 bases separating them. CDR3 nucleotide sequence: TGCAGTGCTCCCGGGCAGACAGACTATGGCTACACCTTC. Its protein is CSAPGQTDYGYTF.

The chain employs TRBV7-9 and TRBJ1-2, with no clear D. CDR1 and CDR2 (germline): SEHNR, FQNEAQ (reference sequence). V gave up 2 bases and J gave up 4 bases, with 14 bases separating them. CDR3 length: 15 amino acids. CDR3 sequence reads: CASSLLPTDSYGYTF. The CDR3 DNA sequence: TGTGCCAGCAGCTTACTTCCGACTGACTCCTATGGCTACACCTTC.